Below are 6 T cell receptor beta chains sequenced from a single sample in a study of cytomegalovirus exposure and HLA in healthy donors. The study ran its PCR with 60 Vbeta and 13 Jbeta primers. Profiled with immunoSEQ multiplex PCR; TCRdb holds only in-frame clones, not every one. The table shows roughly 150,000 clones, with about 75% occurring only once. Input material: PBMCs. The receptors stem from a man younger than 35 in good health and CMV-seronegative.

V and J are TRBV25-1 and TRBJ2-7; D gene ambiguous. Germline loops: CDR1 MGHDK, CDR2 SYGVNS. The CDR3 length is 11 residues. Trimming cost V 0 bases and J 12 bases, with 9 bases left between them. DNA for the CDR3: TGTGCCAGCAGTGAATATAGAACTCGGTACTTC. It codes for CASSEYRTRYF.

The chain employs TRBV7-9 and TRBJ1-1; D uncertain. Trimming took 5 bases from V and 3 from J, leaving 7 bases between them. CDR3 length: 12 amino acids. Germline assignment: CDR1 SEHNR and CDR2 FQNEAQ (reference sequence). CDR3 bases: TGTGCCAGCAGCCCCCCAGACACTGAAGCTTTCTTT. Its protein is CASSPPDTEAFF.

The gene calls are TRBV7-9 and TRBJ2-7, with a weak D call TRBD2 (5 bases). The CDR3 totals 14 residues. The germline V gene has CDR1 SEHNR and CDR2 FQNEAQ (reference sequence). Between the trimmed V and J ends, which lost 3 bases and 3 bases, there was a span of 12 bases. CDR3 region: CASSFLGLHYEQYF. As DNA, the CDR3 is TGTGCCAGCAGCTTCCTCGGACTTCACTACGAGCAGTACTTC. Full variable domain (rest looked up from reference TRBV7-9 and TRBJ2-7): DTGVSQNPRHKITKRGQNVTFRCDPISEHNRLYWYRQTLGQGPEFLTYFQNEAQLEKSRLLSDRFSAERPKGSFSTLEIQRTEQGDSAMYLCASSFLGLHYEQYFGPGTRLTVT.

The chain carries TRBV7-2 and TRBJ1-2, with a tentative D call TRBD1 (5 bases). This CDR3 is built from 15 residues. Germline assignment: CDR1 SGHTA and CDR2 FQGNSA. Trimming left V 5 bases short and J 8 bases short, with 21 bases between. The DNA of the CDR3 is TGTGCCAGCAGCCCCGGGGGGGGTGGGCAAGGCGGCTACACCTTC. Amino acid sequence: CASSPGGGGQGGYTF.

V and J are TRBV10-1 and TRBJ2-3; D may be TRBD2 (5 bases). From germline, CDR1 is WNHNN and CDR2 SYGVQD (reference sequence). CDR3 length: 13 residues. V shed 7 bases and J shed 1 base, with 9 bases lying between them. The CDR3 sequence is CASKGSGTDTQYF. In nucleotides, the CDR3 is TGCGCCAGCAAGGGTAGCGGCACAGATACGCAGTATTTT.

This clone has just a few counts. This chain links TRBV29-1 with TRBJ2-5; 10 bases are a match to TRBD2. V was clipped by 7 bases and J by 6 bases; unmatched bases: 5. CDR1 and CDR2 from the germline V gene are SQVTM and ANQGSEA. The CDR3 is 12 amino acids. CDR3 sequence reads: CSGEREGKTQYF. CDR3 bases: TGCAGCGGGGAGCGGGAGGGAAAGACCCAGTACTTC.